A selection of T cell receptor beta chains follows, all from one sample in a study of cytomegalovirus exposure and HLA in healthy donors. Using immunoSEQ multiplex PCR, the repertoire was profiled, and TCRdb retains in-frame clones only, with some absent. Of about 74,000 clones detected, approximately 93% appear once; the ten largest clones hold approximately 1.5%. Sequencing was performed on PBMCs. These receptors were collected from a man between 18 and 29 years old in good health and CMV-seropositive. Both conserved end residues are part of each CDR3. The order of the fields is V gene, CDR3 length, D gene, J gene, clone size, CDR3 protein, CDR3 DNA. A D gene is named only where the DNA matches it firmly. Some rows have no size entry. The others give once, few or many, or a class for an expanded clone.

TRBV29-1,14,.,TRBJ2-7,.,CSVEQDTLPYEQYF,TGCAGCGTTGAGCAAGACACCCTTCCCTACGAGCAGTACTTC
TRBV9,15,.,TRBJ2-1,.,CASSASGTVYNEQFF,TGTGCCAGCAGCGCGTCCGGGACTGTCTACAATGAGCAGTTCTTC
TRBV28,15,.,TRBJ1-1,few,CASSLPGNLNTEAFF,TGTGCCAGCAGTTTGCCCGGGAACCTAAACACTGAAGCTTTCTTT
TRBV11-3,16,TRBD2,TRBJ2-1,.,CASSFIPSGMRGEQFF,TGTGCCAGCAGCTTTATCCCTAGCGGGATGAGGGGTGAGCAGTTCTTC
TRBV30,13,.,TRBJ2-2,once,CAWSVQGTGELFF,TGTGCCTGGAGTGTACAGGGCACCGGGGAGCTGTTTTTT
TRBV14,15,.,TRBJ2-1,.,CASSPGASLRGEQFF,TGTGCCAGCAGCCCCGGGGCTAGTCTCAGGGGAGAGCAGTTCTTC
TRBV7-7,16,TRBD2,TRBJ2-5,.,CASSLMVAGAQETQYF,TGTGCTAGCAGCTTAATGGTAGCGGGAGCTCAAGAGACCCAGTACTTC
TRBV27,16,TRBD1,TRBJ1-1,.,CASSLIQGGMNTEAFF,TGTGCCAGCAGTTTAATACAGGGGGGGATGAACACTGAAGCTTTCTTT
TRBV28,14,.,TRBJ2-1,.,CASSDGQRHNEQFF,TGTGCCAGCAGCGATGGACAGAGACACAATGAGCAGTTCTTC
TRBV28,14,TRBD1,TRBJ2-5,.,CASSRQGVQETQYF,TGTGCCAGCAGTCGACAGGGGGTTCAAGAGACCCAGTACTTC
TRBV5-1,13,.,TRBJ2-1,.,CASSLVGGAEQFF,TGCGCCAGCAGCTTGGTGGGGGGAGCTGAGCAGTTCTTC